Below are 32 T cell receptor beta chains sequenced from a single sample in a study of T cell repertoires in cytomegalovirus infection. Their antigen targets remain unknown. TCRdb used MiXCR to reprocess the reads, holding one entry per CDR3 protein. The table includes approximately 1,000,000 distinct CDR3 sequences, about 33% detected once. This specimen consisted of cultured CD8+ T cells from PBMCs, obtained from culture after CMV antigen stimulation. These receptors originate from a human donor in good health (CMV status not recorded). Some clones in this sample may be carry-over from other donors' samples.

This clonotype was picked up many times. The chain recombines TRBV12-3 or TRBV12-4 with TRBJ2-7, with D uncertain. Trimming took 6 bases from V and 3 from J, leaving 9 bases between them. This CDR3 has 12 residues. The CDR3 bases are TGTGCCAGCAGCGAAGGTCGCTACGAGCAGTACTTC. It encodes CASSEGRYEQYF.

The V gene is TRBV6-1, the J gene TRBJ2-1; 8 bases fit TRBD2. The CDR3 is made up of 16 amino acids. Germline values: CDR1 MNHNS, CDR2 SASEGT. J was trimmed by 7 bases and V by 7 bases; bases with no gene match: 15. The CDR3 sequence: CASMSNGGGLGNEQFF. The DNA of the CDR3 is TGTGCCAGCATGAGCAACGGGGGGGGCTTAGGAAATGAGCAGTTCTTC.

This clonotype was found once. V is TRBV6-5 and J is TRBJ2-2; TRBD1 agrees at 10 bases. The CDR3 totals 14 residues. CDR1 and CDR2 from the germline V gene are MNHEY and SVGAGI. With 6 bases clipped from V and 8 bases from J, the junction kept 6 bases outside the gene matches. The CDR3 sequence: CASRPDRGPGELFF. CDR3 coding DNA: TGTGCCAGCAGGCCAGACAGGGGGCCTGGGGAGCTGTTTTTT.

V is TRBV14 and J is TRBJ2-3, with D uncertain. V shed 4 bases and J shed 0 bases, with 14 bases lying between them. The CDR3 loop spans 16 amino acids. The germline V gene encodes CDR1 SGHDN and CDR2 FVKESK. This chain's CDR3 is CASSPMASPSTDTQYF. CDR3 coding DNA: TGTGCCAGCAGCCCGATGGCAAGCCCTAGCACAGATACGCAGTATTTT.

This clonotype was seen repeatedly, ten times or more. CDR3 sequence (DNA): TGTGCCAGCAGCCCGAACCCCCTAGCGGGGGCCAACACAGATACGCAGTATTTT. This codes for CASSPNPLAGANTDTQYF. The V call is TRBV7-8, the J call TRBJ2-3; TRBD2 aligns across 10 bases. The CDR3 runs 18 residues. Germline V gene sequence: CDR1 SGHVS, CDR2 FQNEAQ. V dropped 5 bases and J dropped 2; count of bases not matched to a gene: 13.

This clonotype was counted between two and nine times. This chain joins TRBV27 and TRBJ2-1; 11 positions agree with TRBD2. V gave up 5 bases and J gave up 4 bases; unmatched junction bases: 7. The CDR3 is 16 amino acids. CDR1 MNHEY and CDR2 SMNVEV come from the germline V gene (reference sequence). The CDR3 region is CASSHPGLAEYNEQFF. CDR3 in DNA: TGTGCCAGCAGTCACCCGGGACTAGCGGAGTACAATGAGCAGTTCTTC.

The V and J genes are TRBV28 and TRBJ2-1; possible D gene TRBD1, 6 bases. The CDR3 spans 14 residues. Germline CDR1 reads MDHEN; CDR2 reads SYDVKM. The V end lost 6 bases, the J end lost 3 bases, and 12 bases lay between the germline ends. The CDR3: CASSPGDHYNEQFF. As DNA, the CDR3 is TGTGCCAGCAGCCCAGGGGACCACTACAATGAGCAGTTCTTC.

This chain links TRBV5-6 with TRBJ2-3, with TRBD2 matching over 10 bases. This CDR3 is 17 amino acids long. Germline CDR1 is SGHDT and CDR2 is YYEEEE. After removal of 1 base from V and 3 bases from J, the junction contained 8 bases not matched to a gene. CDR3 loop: CASSLRLAGVNTDTQYF. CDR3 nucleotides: TGTGCCAGCAGCTTGCGGCTAGCGGGGGTTAATACAGATACGCAGTATTTT.

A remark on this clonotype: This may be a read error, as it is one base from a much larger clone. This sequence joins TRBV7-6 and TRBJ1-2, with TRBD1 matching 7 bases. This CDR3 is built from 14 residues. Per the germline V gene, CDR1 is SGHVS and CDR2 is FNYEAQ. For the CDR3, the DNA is TGTGCCAACAGCTTCTCGGGACAGCCCTATGGCTACACCTTC. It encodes CANSFSGQPYGYTF.

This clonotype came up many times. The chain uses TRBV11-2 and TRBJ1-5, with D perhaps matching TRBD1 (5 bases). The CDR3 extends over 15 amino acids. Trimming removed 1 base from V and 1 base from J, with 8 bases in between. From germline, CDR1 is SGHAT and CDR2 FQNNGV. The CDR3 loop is CASSLGPGSNQPQHF. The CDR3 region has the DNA TGTGCCAGCAGCTTAGGTCCAGGGAGCAATCAGCCCCAGCATTTT. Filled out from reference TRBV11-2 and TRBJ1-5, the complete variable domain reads EAGVAQSPRYKIIEKRQSVAFWCNPISGHATLYWYQQILGQGPKLLIQFQNNGVVDDSQLPKDRFSAERLKGVDSTLKIQPAKLEDSAVYLCASSLGPGSNQPQHFGDGTRLSIL.

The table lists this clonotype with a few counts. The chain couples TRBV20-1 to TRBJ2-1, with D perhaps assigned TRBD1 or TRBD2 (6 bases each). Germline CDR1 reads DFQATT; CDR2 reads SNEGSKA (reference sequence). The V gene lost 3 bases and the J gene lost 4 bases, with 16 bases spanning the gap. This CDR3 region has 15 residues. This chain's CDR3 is CSARVTGGIYNEQFF. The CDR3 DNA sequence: TGCAGTGCTAGGGTGACAGGCGGGATATACAATGAGCAGTTCTTC.

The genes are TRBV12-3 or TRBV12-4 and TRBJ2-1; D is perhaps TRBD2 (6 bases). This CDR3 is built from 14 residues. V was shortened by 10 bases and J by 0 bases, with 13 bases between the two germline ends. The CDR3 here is CATGGMSSYNEQFF. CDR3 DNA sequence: TGTGCCACAGGCGGGATGAGCTCCTACAATGAGCAGTTCTTC.

CDR3 sequence (DNA): TGCAGTGTGGAAGGGGATGGCTACACCTTC. This sequence encodes CSVEGDGYTF. V and J are TRBV20-1 and TRBJ1-2; D perhaps matches TRBD1 (5 bases). V gave up 7 bases and J gave up 6 bases, with 9 bases separating them. The V gene's germline CDR1 is DFQATT and CDR2 SNEGSKA (reference sequence). There are 10 residues in the CDR3.

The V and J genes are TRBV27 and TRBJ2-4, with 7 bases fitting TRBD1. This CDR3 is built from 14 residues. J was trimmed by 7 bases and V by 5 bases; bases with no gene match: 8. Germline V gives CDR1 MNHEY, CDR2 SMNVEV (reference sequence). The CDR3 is CASSPTGVGNIQYF. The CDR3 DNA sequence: TGTGCCAGCAGTCCCACAGGGGTGGGGAACATTCAGTACTTC.

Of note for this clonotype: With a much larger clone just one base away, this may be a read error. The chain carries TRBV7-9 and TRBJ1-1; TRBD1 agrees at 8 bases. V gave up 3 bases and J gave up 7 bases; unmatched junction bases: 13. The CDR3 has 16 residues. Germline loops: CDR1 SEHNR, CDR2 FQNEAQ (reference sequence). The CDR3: CASSFPRTGMDIEAFF. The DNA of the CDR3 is TGTGCCAGCAGCTTTCCGAGGACAGGGATGGACATTGAAGCTTTCTTT.

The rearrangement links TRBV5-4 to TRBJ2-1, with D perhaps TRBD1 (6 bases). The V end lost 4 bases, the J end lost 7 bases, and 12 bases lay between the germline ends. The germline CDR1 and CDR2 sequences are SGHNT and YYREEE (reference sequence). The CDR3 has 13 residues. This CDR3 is CASSRTAENEQFF. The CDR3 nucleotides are TGTGCCAGCAGCAGGACAGCTGAGAATGAGCAGTTCTTC. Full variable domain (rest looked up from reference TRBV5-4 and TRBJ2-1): ETGVTQSPTHLIKTRGQQVTLRCSSQSGHNTVSWYQQALGQGPQFIFQYYREEENGRGNFPPRFSGLQFPNYSSELNVNALELDDSALYLCASSRTAENEQFFGPGTRLTVL.

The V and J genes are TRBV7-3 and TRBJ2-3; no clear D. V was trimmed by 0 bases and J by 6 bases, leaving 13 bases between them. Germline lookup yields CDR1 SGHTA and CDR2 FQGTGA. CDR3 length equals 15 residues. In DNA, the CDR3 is TGTGCCAGCAGCTTAACATTTGTGCCTCAGGATACGCAGTATTTT. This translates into CASSLTFVPQDTQYF. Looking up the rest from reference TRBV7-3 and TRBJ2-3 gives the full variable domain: GAGVSQTPSNKVTEKGKYVELRCDPISGHTALYWYRQSLGQGPEFLIYFQGTGAADDSGLPNDRFFAVRPEGSVSTLKIQRTERGDSAVYLCASSLTFVPQDTQYFGPGTRLTVL.

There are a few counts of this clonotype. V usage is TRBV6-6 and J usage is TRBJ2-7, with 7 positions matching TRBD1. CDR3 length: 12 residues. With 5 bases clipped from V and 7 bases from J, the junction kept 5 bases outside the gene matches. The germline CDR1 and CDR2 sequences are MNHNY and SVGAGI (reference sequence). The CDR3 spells CASSGTALEQYV. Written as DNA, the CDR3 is TGTGCCAGCAGTGGGACAGCTCTTGAGCAGTACGTC.

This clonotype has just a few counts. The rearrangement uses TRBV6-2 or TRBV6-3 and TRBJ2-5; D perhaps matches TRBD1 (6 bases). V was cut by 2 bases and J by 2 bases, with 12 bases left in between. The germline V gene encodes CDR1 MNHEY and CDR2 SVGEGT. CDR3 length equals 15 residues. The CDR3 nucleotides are TGTGCCAGCAGTTACACCGACAGGACTCAAGAGACCCAGTACTTC. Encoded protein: CASSYTDRTQETQYF.

CDR3 bases: TGTGCCAGCAGTTTAGGTCCGTTAAAGCCCCAGCATTTT. This gives the protein CASSLGPLKPQHF. The V gene is TRBV28, the J gene TRBJ1-5; D call uncertain. With 2 bases removed from V and 8 bases from J, the gap between germline ends came to 10 bases. In germline, CDR1 is MDHEN, CDR2 SYDVKM. CDR3 length: 13 amino acids.

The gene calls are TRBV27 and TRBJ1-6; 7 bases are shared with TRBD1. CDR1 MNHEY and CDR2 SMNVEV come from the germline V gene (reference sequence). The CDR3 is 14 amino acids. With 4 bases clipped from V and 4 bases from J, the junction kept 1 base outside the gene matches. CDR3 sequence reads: CASSSGQYNSPLHF. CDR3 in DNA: TGTGCCAGCAGTTCGGGACAGTATAATTCACCCCTCCACTTT.

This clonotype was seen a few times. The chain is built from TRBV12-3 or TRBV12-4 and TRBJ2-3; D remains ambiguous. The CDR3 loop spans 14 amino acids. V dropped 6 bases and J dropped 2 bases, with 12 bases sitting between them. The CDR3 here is CASSGTATTDTQYF. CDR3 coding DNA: TGTGCCAGCAGCGGCACAGCGACCACAGATACGCAGTATTTT.

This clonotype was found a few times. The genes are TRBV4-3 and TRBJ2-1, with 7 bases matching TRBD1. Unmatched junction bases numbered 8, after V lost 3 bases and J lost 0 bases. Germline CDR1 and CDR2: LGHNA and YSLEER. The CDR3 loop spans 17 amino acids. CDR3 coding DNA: TGCGCCAGCAGCCATTCCCAGACAGGGAGCTCCTACAATGAGCAGTTCTTC. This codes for CASSHSQTGSSYNEQFF.

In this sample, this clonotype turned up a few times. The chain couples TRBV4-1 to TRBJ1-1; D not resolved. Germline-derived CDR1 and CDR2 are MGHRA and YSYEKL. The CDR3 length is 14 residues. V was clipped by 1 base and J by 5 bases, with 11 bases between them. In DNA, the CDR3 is TGCGCCAGCAGCCAAGGTCGGGGATGGACTGAAGCTTTCTTT. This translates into CASSQGRGWTEAFF.

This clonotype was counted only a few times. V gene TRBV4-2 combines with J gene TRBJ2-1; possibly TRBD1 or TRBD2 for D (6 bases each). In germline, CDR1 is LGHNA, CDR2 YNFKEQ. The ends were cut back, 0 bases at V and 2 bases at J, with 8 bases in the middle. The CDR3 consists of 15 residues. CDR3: CASSQDGGAYNEQFF. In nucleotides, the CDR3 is TGTGCCAGCAGCCAAGACGGGGGCGCCTACAATGAGCAGTTCTTC.

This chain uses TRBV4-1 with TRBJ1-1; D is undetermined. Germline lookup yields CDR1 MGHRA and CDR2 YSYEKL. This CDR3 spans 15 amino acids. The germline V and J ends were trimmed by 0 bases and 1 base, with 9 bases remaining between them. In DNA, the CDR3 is TGCGCCAGCAGCCAAGATGTATGGCAGAACACTGAAGCTTTCTTT. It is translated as CASSQDVWQNTEAFF.

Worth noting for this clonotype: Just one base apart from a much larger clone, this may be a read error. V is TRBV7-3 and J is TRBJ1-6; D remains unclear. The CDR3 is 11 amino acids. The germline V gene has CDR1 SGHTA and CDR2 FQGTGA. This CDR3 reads CANSPPSPLHF. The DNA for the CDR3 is TGTGCCAACAGCCCCCCCTCACCCCTCCACTTT.

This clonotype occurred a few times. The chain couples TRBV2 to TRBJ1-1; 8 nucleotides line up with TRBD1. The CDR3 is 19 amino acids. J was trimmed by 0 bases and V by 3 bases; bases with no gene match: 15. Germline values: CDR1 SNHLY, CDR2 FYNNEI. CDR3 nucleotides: TGTGCCAGCAGTGATGGACTGGGACAGGTTTTACCCCTGAACACTGAAGCTTTCTTT. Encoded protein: CASSDGLGQVLPLNTEAFF.

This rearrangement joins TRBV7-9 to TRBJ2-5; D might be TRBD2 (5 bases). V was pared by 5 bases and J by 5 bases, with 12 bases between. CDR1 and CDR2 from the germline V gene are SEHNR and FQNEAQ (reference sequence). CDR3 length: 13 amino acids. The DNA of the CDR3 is TGTGCCAGCAGCCCCCCGGGGTGGGAGACCCAGTACTTC. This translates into CASSPPGWETQYF.

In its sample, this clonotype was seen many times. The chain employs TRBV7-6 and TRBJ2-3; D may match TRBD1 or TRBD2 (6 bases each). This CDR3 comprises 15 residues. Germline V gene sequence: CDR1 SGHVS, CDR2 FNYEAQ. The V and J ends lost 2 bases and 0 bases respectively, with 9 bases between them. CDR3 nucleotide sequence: TGTGCCAGCAGCTTAACGGGGGCGAGCACAGATACGCAGTATTTT. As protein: CASSLTGASTDTQYF.

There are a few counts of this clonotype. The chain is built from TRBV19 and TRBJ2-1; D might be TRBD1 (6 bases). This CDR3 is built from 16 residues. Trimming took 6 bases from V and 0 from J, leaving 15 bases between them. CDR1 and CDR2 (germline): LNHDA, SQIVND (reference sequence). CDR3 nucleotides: TGTGCCAGTAGCGCGACAGGTCGCGTCTCCTACAATGAGCAGTTCTTC. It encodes CASSATGRVSYNEQFF. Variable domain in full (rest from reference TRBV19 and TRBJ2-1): DGGITQSPKYLFRKEGQNVTLSCEQNLNHDAMYWYRQDPGQGLRLIYYSQIVNDFQKGDIAEGYSVSREKKESFPLTVTSAQKNPTAFYLCASSATGRVSYNEQFFGPGTRLTVL.

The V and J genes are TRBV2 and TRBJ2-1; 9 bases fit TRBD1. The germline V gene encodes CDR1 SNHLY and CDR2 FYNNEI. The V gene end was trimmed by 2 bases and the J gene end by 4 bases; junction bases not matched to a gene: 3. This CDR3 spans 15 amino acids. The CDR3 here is CASSEKGTGYNEQFF. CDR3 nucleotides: TGTGCCAGCAGTGAAAAGGGGACAGGGTACAATGAGCAGTTCTTC.